This T cell receptor (beta chain) was sequenced during a study of CD8+ T cells in alopecia areata (dated by TCRdb to 2017 to 2018). A note on the overall study: Treated patients were enrolled in an open-label pilot trial of oral tofacitinib, 5 to 10 mg twice daily, for moderate-to-severe alopecia areata. Tofacitinib was administered for 6 to 18 months, and 6 months of follow-up off drug were then conducted to assess delayed response and recurrence. Disease severity in treated patients was measured with the SALT score, which quantifies the percentage of affected scalp surface area. To study T cell clonal expansion in alopecia areata, the researchers applied high-throughput TCRbeta sequencing to both the C3H/HeJ mouse model and human patients. In humans, TCRbeta sequencing was performed on scalp tissue and on sorted CD4+ and CD8+ peripheral blood T cells from healthy controls and from patients with patchy or totalis/universalis alopecia areata. Tofacitinib-treated patients had biopsies at baseline and at 4 and 24 weeks of treatment, with a later scalp biopsy in several patients. Scalp clonality was compared among normal scalp (n=4), patchy alopecia areata scalp (n=8), and alopecia totalis/universalis scalp (n=8). RNA was obtained with the PAXgene miRNA kit for fixed scalp, the miRNeasy kit for PBMCs, and the RNeasy kit for mouse skin. TCRbeta CDR3 regions were amplified by immunoSEQ multiplex PCR using 35 Vbeta forward and 13 Jbeta reverse primers.

The time point label for this specimen denotes: four to five weeks on oral tofacitinib. The treatment or condition label, as the study defines it: oral pan-JAK inhibitor, 5-10 mg twice daily. From alopecia areata patients, peripheral blood was collected along with lesional scalp punch biopsies. After PBMCs were isolated by density centrifugation and stained for CD3, CD4 and CD8, a FACSAria was used to sort CD4+ and CD8+ T cells. Libraries came from the immunoSEQ multiplex PCR assay. RNA was extracted from all samples and reverse transcribed into cDNA, which served as template for TCR sequencing. SuperScript III was used for first-strand cDNA synthesis, primed with a 2:1 mix of oligo-dT and random hexamers. A synthetic immune receptor repertoire was used to gauge amplification bias, and whatever bias remained was removed computationally. From the authors' description of their analysis: Raw reads were preprocessed to remove errors, and CDR3 was defined according to IMGT conventions as the region from the conserved cysteine to phenylalanine. Clonality was calculated as 1 minus Shannon entropy normalized by log2 of the number of productive unique TCRs. CD4 or CD8 identity of scalp clones was inferred by cross-referencing scalp TCRbeta sequences with sorted blood CD4 and CD8 repertoires. The table comes from immuneACCESS by way of TCRdb, which keeps in-frame sequences with V and J called. Part of the clones is missing from these tables; in studies checked, under half for an unresolved V gene and the rest for unknown reasons. V and J calls and clone size are those listed in that table; D and trimming were worked out from the DNA. The sample yields about 190,000 clones; about 60% were counted once. Of the sample, approximately 0.7% falls within the top ten clones.

About this clone itself: It has no known antigen specificity. No base quality information exists; no much larger clone differs at one position.

Measured from the cysteine to the phenylalanine, the CDR3 is 16 residues long. Kept here is only the CDR3 DNA, which spans 48 bases and is read in frame from base 1. The junction carries 10 bases between V and J, which are trimmed by 2 bases and 0 bases respectively. In the germline V gene, CDR1 corresponds to KGHSH and CDR2 to LQKENI. The paper's findings and limits, for the study overall: Because the treated cohort was small and included a single nonresponder, larger studies are needed to assess links between baseline CD8+ expansion and response. During tofacitinib treatment, many expanded lesional clones remained in scalp and blood, and this persistence may partly explain relapse after treatment is stopped. Compared with normal scalp, lesional scalp, particularly in alopecia totalis/universalis, had higher clonality and more expanded CD8+ clones, which suggests antigenic drive. Resident alphabeta T cells in normal human skin are also sequenced, complicating scalp TCR repertoire analysis, unlike mouse skin dominated by gammadelta T cells. Shared TCR sequences between patients were less evident than in mice, which may be partly attributable to HLA diversity in the patient population. Scalp clonality and the number of expanded CD8+ clones among the top 100 scalp clones were significantly decreased by tofacitinib.

Recombination joined TRBV18 with TRBJ2-2; no D gene can be assigned with confidence. This sequence originates from a human donor with alopecia areata. The specimen comprised CD4+ T cells sorted from blood, sampled at week 4, from a patient treated with tofacitinib. This receptor carries the CDR3 CASSPSGGSNTGELFF. The DNA sequence is as follows: TGTGCCAGCTCACCATCTGGCGGATCGAACACCGGGGAGCTGTTTTTT.